These T cell receptor beta chains were read from a single sample in a study of spatial heterogeneity in lung cancer. MiXCR was run by TCRdb on the 5' RACE reads, yielding one entry per CDR3 protein. The sample yields tens of thousands of distinct CDR3 sequences, approximately 3.1% seen once. Sequenced here: normal lung tissue next to the tumor, sampled at surgery. Receptors were obtained from a male donor with early-stage non-small cell lung cancer. Both conserved end residues are part of each CDR3. Each record gives: D gene, clone size, J gene, V gene, CDR3 protein, CDR3 DNA. A D gene is named only where the DNA matches it firmly. Size tells how often a clone was seen (once, few, many) or the class of an expanded clone, and some rows leave it out.

.,many,TRBJ2-1,TRBV6-2/TRBV6-3,CASSYDFNNEQFF,TGTGCCAGCAGTTACGACTTCAACAATGAGCAGTTCTTC
.,many,TRBJ1-2,TRBV6-5,CASRNQNSNYGYTF,TGTGCCAGCAGAAACCAGAATTCCAACTATGGCTACACCTTC
.,many,TRBJ1-1,TRBV7-8,CASSPEGFFSAFF,TGTGCCAGCAGCCCGGAGGGTTTTTTCAGTGCTTTCTTT
.,many,TRBJ2-3,TRBV7-8,CASTSDSGLADTQYF,TGTGCCAGCACCTCAGACTCAGGTTTGGCAGATACGCAGTATTTT
TRBD1,many,TRBJ1-1,TRBV12-3/TRBV12-4,CASRPQGAVAEAFF,TGTGCCAGCAGGCCACAGGGGGCCGTGGCTGAAGCTTTCTTT
.,many,TRBJ2-7,TRBV4-3,CASSQGGRPTDEQYF,TGCGCCAGCAGCCAAGGGGGCAGGCCGACTGACGAGCAGTACTTC
.,many,TRBJ1-5,TRBV20-1,CSAAGNGQPQHF,TGCAGTGCTGCAGGGAACGGTCAGCCCCAGCATTTT
.,many,TRBJ1-2,TRBV28,CACTVGAYGYTF,TGTGCCTGCACGGTAGGGGCTTATGGCTACACCTTC
TRBD1,many,TRBJ2-3,TRBV7-9,CASSSYEGAPTDTQYF,TGTGCCAGCAGCTCCTACGAGGGGGCCCCCACAGATACGCAGTATTTT
TRBD2,many,TRBJ2-4,TRBV29-1,CSGLSGRTQYF,TGCAGCGGGTTAAGCGGGAGAACTCAGTACTTC
TRBD2,.,TRBJ2-3,TRBV10-3,CAIRSGGASDTQYF,TGTGCCATCAGGAGCGGGGGGGCCTCAGATACGCAGTATTTT